The present TCR beta chain was sequenced within a study of blood T cell repertoires in COVID-19. Overall study: COVID-19 samples collected from the United States, Italy and Spain covered acute and convalescent phases. Sources were T cells, B-cell-depleted T cells, or PBMCs; the material itself was cDNA or gDNA.

Followed longitudinally, the Seattle patients had been enrolled during active infection. The CDR3 has 13 amino acids. Trimming cost V 3 bases and J 8 bases, with 8 bases left between them. Germline CDR1 reads LNHDA; CDR2 reads SQIVND (reference sequence). Per the original data handling: How many nucleated cells were present was estimated from reference gene primer amplification. Clones were read by immunoSEQ multiplex PCR, and TCRdb kept only the in-frame ones, dropping some. Clone size and the V and J calls come from that table; the DNA yielded D and trimming. The table has some 150,000 clones, 80% to 90% seen once.

Material for sequencing was peripheral blood. This sequence joins TRBV19 and TRBJ2-6, with a weak D call TRBD1 (6 bases). This TCR derives from a woman in her sixties or seventies with COVID-19, enrolled during active disease. The CDR3 region is CASSITGPNVLTF. The CDR3 region has the DNA TGTGCCAGTAGTATCACAGGGCCCAACGTCCTGACTTTC.